The entry below gives a single TCR beta chain sequence along with its context. Its antigen remains unknown. In the PCR, 60 Vbeta and 13 Jbeta primers were used. The assay was immunoSEQ multiplex PCR, and TCRdb's table has in-frame clones only and misses some. The data show 65,000 or so clones, with around 77% seen just once and approximately 3.4% held by the top ten. The germline V gene has CDR1 LNHNV and CDR2 YYDKDF (reference sequence). The CDR3 is 15 residues long. With 8 bases clipped from V and 8 bases from J, the junction kept 13 bases outside the gene matches. The data originate from a study of cytomegalovirus exposure and HLA in healthy donors. Study-level points and caveats: In vitro confirmation showed three CMV-associated chains to be CMV antigen specific. The study put 150 or so TCR beta chains on its list as cytomegalovirus-associated.

The chain recombines TRBV15 with TRBJ1-4; 8 nucleotides agree with TRBD1. The sequence was obtained from a woman between 40 and 50 years old in good health and CMV-seropositive. The sequencing input was PBMCs. The CDR3 loop is CATSLRTGSWEKLFF. In nucleotides, the CDR3 is TGTGCCACCTCGTTAAGGACAGGGAGTTGGGAAAAACTGTTTTTT.